The sequence of this TCR beta chain was determined in a study of T cell responses to AZD1222 COVID-19 vaccine. This table comes from immunoSEQ multiplex PCR, and its TCRdb copy is limited to in-frame clones, with some not included. The sample has 100,000 to 150,000 clones, around nine tenths seen once. J was trimmed by 2 bases and V by 4 bases; bases with no gene match: 5. CDR1 and CDR2 from the germline V gene are SGHRS and YFSETQ. The CDR3 length is 15 residues. The sequence was obtained from an adult who received the AZD1222 COVID-19 vaccine. The specimen was peripheral blood, collected 28 days after the second AZD1222 dose. The chain joins TRBV5-1 to TRBJ2-3, with 9 bases matching TRBD1. CDR3 loop: CASSHGTGFTDTQYF. The CDR3 DNA reads as TGCGCCAGCAGCCACGGGACAGGGTTCACAGATACGCAGTATTTT.